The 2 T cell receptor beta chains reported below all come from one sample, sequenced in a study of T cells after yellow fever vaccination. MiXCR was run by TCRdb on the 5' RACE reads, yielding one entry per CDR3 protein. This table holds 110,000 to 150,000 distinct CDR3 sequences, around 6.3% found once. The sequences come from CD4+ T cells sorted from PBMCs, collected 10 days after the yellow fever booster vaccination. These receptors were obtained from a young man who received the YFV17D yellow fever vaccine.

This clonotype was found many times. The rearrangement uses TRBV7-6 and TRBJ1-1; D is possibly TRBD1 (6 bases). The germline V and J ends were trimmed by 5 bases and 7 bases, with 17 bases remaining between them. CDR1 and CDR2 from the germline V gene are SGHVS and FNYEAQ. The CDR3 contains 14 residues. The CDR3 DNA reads TGTGCCAGCAGCCAAGCCAGGGGAAGTGGTGAAGCTTTCTTT. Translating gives CASSQARGSGEAFF.

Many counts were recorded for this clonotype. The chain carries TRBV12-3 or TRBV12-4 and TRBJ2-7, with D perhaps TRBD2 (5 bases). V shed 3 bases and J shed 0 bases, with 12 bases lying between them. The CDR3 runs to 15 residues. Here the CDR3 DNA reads TGTGCCAGCAGTTTTGGCGGGCGGAGCTCCTACGAGCAGTACTTC. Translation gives CASSFGGRSSYEQYF.